The present T cell receptor beta chain was sequenced within a study of metastatic and nonmetastatic thyroid tumors. Study details: The authors compared repertoires across blood and tumor or nodule tissue from malignant and benign thyroid patients.

This clone was seen at least ten times. Its specificity is unknown. General study points: Within blood and tumor, benign nodules reportedly had significantly lower TCR beta diversity than malignant thyroid tumors did.

The entire patient cohort was treatment-naive prior to thyroid surgery. In the original processing: What underpinned the distant-metastasis classifier for papillary thyroid cancer was the set of CDR3 differences across clinicopathological groups. With MiXCR, TCRdb called clones anew from the PCR reads. These V and J calls rely on TCRdb rather than the paper's analysis. The sample carries approximately 26,000 clones, roughly 13% recorded once. V was clipped by 2 bases and J by 2 bases, with 7 bases between them. The CDR3 contains 13 residues. Germline V lookup: CDR1 MDHEN, CDR2 SYDVKM. The rearrangement uses TRBV28 and TRBJ2-7, with a possible D match to TRBD1 (5 bases). The sequence derives from a female donor with papillary thyroid cancer or a benign thyroid nodule (not recorded which). Some clones in this sample may be carry-over from other donors' samples. The sequenced sample consisted of blood. The DNA of the CDR3 is TGTGCCAGCAGTTTAACAGGACCCTACGAGCAGTACTTC. Translated: CASSLTGPYEQYF.